This T cell receptor (beta chain) was recorded in a study of Ad26.COV2.S vaccination and SARS-CoV-2 variants. Study outcomes and limitations: Estimates derived from TCR breadth and depth analyses may have underestimated total T cell responses.

Germline V gene lookup returns CDR1 KGHSH and CDR2 LQKENI. CDR3 length: 16 residues. V lost 3 bases and J lost 6; bases outside the gene matches: 12. The treatment is: some 20 received Ad26.COV2.S at low or high dose, single or two shots; 5 received placebo; per-sample allocation not given. Samples analyzed were those drawn on day 63 after the first vaccine or placebo injection. SARS-CoV-2 spike from the Wuhan strain was encoded by the vaccine, an Ad26 vector. This clone appeared once. Its antigen is as yet unknown. Sequenced by immunoSEQ multiplex PCR; TCRdb stores in-frame clones only, minus some. The sample holds some 350,000 clones, approximately 81% seen once.

This sequence was found in a person aged 18-60 years who received the Ad26.COV2.S COVID-19 vaccine or a placebo. The chain is built from TRBV18 and TRBJ2-3; the match to TRBD1 covers 7 bases. Source: peripheral blood, taken in a trial of Ad26.COV2.S vaccine versus placebo. The CDR3 protein is CASSPWTGELLDTQYF. The CDR3 region has the DNA TGTGCCAGCTCACCGTGGACAGGCGAACTCTTGGATACGCAGTATTTT.